This T cell receptor (beta chain) was retrieved from a study of cytomegalovirus exposure and HLA in healthy donors. Study at large: The platform used for the 100 to 150 validation repertoires matched that of the 500 to 850 first-cohort repertoires, a later analysis reported. Notes on the study in general: Cytomegalovirus status was reportedly diagnosed by the classifier with high specificity and sensitivity. That first-cohort TCR clusters tended to co-occur in the approximately 110 validation repertoires was found in a later analysis.

Regarding this clone: Antigen specificity is unknown.

Profiled with immunoSEQ multiplex PCR; TCRdb holds only in-frame clones, not every one. The sample contains around 90,000 clones, roughly 83% of which appear only once. CDR1 is GTSNPN, CDR2 SVGIG, per germline (reference sequence). The CDR3 consists of 11 residues. The germline V and J ends were trimmed by 1 base and 3 bases, with 4 bases remaining between them. Sequences were obtained from PBMCs. This clonotype was obtained from a woman under 30 in good health and CMV-seropositive. The chain combines TRBV30 with TRBJ2-7; D not resolved. The CDR3 loop is CAWSALYEQYF. The CDR3 DNA reads as TGTGCCTGGAGTGCCCTCTACGAGCAGTACTTC.